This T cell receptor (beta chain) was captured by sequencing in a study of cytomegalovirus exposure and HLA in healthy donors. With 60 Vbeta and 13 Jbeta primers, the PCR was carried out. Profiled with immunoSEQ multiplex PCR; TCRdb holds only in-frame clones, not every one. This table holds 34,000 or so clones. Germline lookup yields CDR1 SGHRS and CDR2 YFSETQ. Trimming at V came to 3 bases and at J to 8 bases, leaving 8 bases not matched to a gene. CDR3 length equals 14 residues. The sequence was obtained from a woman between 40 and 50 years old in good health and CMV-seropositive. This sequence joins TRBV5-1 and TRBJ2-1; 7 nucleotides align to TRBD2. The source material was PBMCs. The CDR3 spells CASSSRDYVYEQFF. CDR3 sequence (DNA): TGCGCCAGCAGCTCCCGGGACTATGTATATGAGCAGTTCTTC. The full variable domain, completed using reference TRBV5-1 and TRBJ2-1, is KAGVTQTPRYLIKTRGQQVTLSCSPISGHRSVSWYQQTPGQGLQFLFEYFSETQRNKGNFPGRFSGRQFSNSRSEMNVSTLELGDSALYLCASSSRDYVYEQFFGPGTRLTVL.